These 27 T cell receptor beta chains share one sample of origin, sequenced in a study of shared clonotypes between healthy human individuals. Profiled with immunoSEQ multiplex PCR; TCRdb holds only in-frame clones, not every one. The top ten clones hold more than 0.35% of a sample with about 2.4 million clones, roughly 93% of them seen once. Sequenced: naive CD4+ T cells from PBMCs. Subset described: CD45RA+ positively selected. All receptors come from a young man in good health. Some clones in this sample may be carry-over from other donors' samples.

V and J are TRBV11-2 and TRBJ2-1; 10 bases line up with TRBD2. V lost 0 bases to trimming and J lost 4 bases; unmatched junction nucleotides: 3. This CDR3 spans 16 amino acids. Looked up from germline, CDR1 is SGHAT and CDR2 is FQNNGV. CDR3 nucleotides: TGTGCCAGCAGCTTAGAGTTGACTAGCGGGTACAATGAGCAGTTCTTC. Its translation: CASSLELTSGYNEQFF.

V gene TRBV15 combines with J gene TRBJ1-5; 10 bases line up with TRBD1. Trimming removed 3 bases from V and 4 bases from J; junction bases left unmatched: 6. The CDR3 length is 16 residues. Germline V gene data show CDR1 as LNHNV and CDR2 as YYDKDF (reference sequence). The CDR3 loop is CATSRKTGGGNQPQHF. CDR3 coding DNA: TGTGCCACCAGCAGGAAGACAGGGGGCGGTAATCAGCCCCAGCATTTT. The full variable domain, rest sourced from reference TRBV15 and TRBJ1-5, is DAMVIQNPRYQVTQFGKPVTLSCSQTLNHNVMYWYQQKSSQAPKLLFHYYDKDFNNEADTPDNFQSRRPNTSFCFLDIRSPGLGDTAMYLCATSRKTGGGNQPQHFGDGTRLSIL.

The genes are TRBV10-3 and TRBJ2-5; 10 bases line up with TRBD2. The junction had 4 bases not matched to a gene; V was cut back by 10 bases and J by 5 bases. Germline V CDR1 and CDR2: ENHRY, SYGVKD. The CDR3 sequence is 12 residues long. The chain's CDR3 is CATSGRGETQYF. The CDR3 DNA sequence: TGTGCCACCAGCGGGAGGGGGGAGACCCAGTACTTC.

As DNA, the CDR3 is TGTGCCAGTAGTATAGATTGGTCGCGTGAGACCCAGTACTTC. Protein sequence: CASSIDWSRETQYF. The rearrangement links TRBV19 to TRBJ2-5; D unclear. Trimming removed 0 bases at V and 5 bases at J, with 10 bases between. The CDR3 is 14 amino acids. The V gene's germline CDR1 is LNHDA and CDR2 SQIVND (reference sequence).

V and J are TRBV9 and TRBJ2-3; D possibly corresponds to TRBD2 (6 bases). The CDR3 consists of 16 residues. The ends were cut back, 3 bases at V and 6 bases at J, with 20 bases in the middle. Germline V gives CDR1 SGDLS, CDR2 YYNGEE. The CDR3 here is CASSERGGPLTDTQYF. DNA of the CDR3: TGTGCCAGCAGCGAGCGCGGAGGGCCTCTAACCGATACGCAGTATTTT.

This chain joins TRBV5-6 and TRBJ1-2, with a tentative D call TRBD1 (6 bases). This CDR3 spans 13 amino acids. Trimming cost V 4 bases and J 6 bases, with 13 bases left between them. Germline CDR1 is SGHDT and CDR2 is YYEEEE. The CDR3 region is CASSRTGRDGYTF. The DNA for the CDR3 is TGTGCCAGCAGCCGTACAGGGCGCGATGGCTACACCTTC.

The V call is TRBV6-6, the J call TRBJ2-5; TRBD2 aligns across 8 bases. Germline lookup yields CDR1 MNHNY and CDR2 SVGAGI (reference sequence). The CDR3 runs 16 residues. The V and J ends lost 0 bases and 0 bases, in that order; junction bases with no gene match: 3. CDR3 DNA: TGTGCCAGCAGTTACTCCACGGGGGGGTACCAAGAGACCCAGTACTTC. It encodes CASSYSTGGYQETQYF.

This chain uses TRBV5-4 with TRBJ2-2; D is perhaps TRBD1 (7 bases). The germline V and J ends were trimmed by 2 bases and 7 bases, with 15 bases remaining between them. Germline lookup yields CDR1 SGHNT and CDR2 YYREEE (reference sequence). The CDR3 extends over 15 amino acids. The DNA of the CDR3 is TGTGCCAGCAGCTTCCTCCAGGGGGGTGGCGGGGAGCTGTTTTTT. It translates to CASSFLQGGGGELFF.

This sequence joins TRBV18 and TRBJ2-2; TRBD2 aligns across 8 bases. Germline V gene data show CDR1 as KGHSH and CDR2 as LQKENI. J gave up 3 bases and V 1 base, and 13 bases lay outside the gene matches. The CDR3 length is 19 residues. Here the CDR3 reads CASSPLHNVAGSYTGELFF. The CDR3 DNA sequence: TGTGCCAGCTCACCACTCCACAACGTAGCGGGGTCGTACACCGGGGAGCTGTTTTTT.

The rearrangement joins TRBV18 to TRBJ2-7; 7 nucleotides align to TRBD1. The CDR3 runs 15 residues. The germline V gene has CDR1 KGHSH and CDR2 LQKENI. The ends lost 4 bases at V and 0 bases at J; junction bases unmatched: 6. The CDR3: CASSQPGTASYEQYF. In DNA form, the CDR3 reads TGTGCCAGCTCACAACCCGGGACAGCCTCCTACGAGCAGTACTTC.

The J gene is TRBJ1-5, the V gene TRBV28, with D maybe TRBD1 (6 bases). This CDR3 is 15 amino acids long. V gave up 2 bases and J gave up 3 bases, with 11 bases separating them. CDR1 and CDR2 from the germline V gene are MDHEN and SYDVKM. CDR3 in amino acids: CASSLPGDSNQPQHF. DNA for the CDR3: TGTGCCAGCAGTTTACCAGGGGATTCCAATCAGCCCCAGCATTTT.

The genes are TRBV28 and TRBJ2-1, with 10 bases that match TRBD2. The V segment lost 6 bases and the J segment 1 base; nucleotides outside the gene matches: 3. Germline CDR1 and CDR2: MDHEN and SYDVKM. This CDR3 is 15 amino acids long. The CDR3 DNA reads as TGTGCCAGCAGAAGGACTAGCGGATCCTACAATGAGCAGTTCTTC. This sequence encodes CASRRTSGSYNEQFF. Drawing the rest from reference TRBV28 and TRBJ2-1, the complete variable domain is DVKVTQSSRYLVKRTGEKVFLECVQDMDHENMFWYRQDPGLGLRLIYFSYDVKMKEKGDIPEGYSVSREKKERFSLILESASTNQTSMYLCASRRTSGSYNEQFFGPGTRLTVL.

The rearrangement uses TRBV7-8 and TRBJ2-3; D is unclear. Germline lookup yields CDR1 SGHVS and CDR2 FQNEAQ. Trimming cost V 1 base and J 2 bases, with 7 bases left between them. The CDR3 length is 14 residues. CDR3 amino acids: CASSLVTYTDTQYF. For the CDR3, the DNA is TGTGCCAGCAGCTTAGTGACTTACACAGATACGCAGTATTTT.

This clone has a handful of counts. V is TRBV19 and J is TRBJ2-7, with D perhaps TRBD1 (5 bases). CDR1 is LNHDA, CDR2 SQIVND, per germline (reference sequence). Trimming pared 1 base from V and 4 bases from J, leaving 14 bases between. CDR3 length equals 15 residues. The DNA for the CDR3 is TGTGCCAGTAGTATAGGTCATCTCCAGGGATACGAGCAGTACTTC. Its protein product is CASSIGHLQGYEQYF.

The chain combines TRBV5-1 with TRBJ1-1, with a tentative D call TRBD1 (6 bases). The CDR3 is 13 residues long. V was trimmed by 6 bases and J by 6 bases, leaving 15 bases between them. Germline CDR1 reads SGHRS; CDR2 reads YFSETQ. CDR3 residues: CASNAIGGAEAFF. The CDR3, as DNA: TGCGCCAGCAATGCCATAGGGGGGGCTGAAGCTTTCTTT. Filled out from reference TRBV5-1 and TRBJ1-1, the complete variable domain reads KAGVTQTPRYLIKTRGQQVTLSCSPISGHRSVSWYQQTPGQGLQFLFEYFSETQRNKGNFPGRFSGRQFSNSRSEMNVSTLELGDSALYLCASNAIGGAEAFFGQGTRLTVV.

The chain couples TRBV2 to TRBJ1-4; no definite D call. The CDR3 is 15 residues long. Germline V gives CDR1 SNHLY, CDR2 FYNNEI. V dropped 8 bases and J dropped 0 bases, with 13 bases sitting between them. CDR3 loop: CASGMGGPTNEKLFF. The DNA for the CDR3 is TGTGCCAGCGGCATGGGAGGGCCAACTAATGAAAAACTGTTTTTT. Full variable domain (missing parts from reference TRBV2 and TRBJ1-4): EPEVTQTPSHQVTQMGQEVILRCVPISNHLYFYWYRQILGQKVEFLVSFYNNEISEKSEIFDDQFSVERPDGSNFTLKIRSTKLEDSAMYFCASGMGGPTNEKLFFGSGTQLSVL.

V gene TRBV28 combines with J gene TRBJ2-2; tentatively, D is TRBD1 (6 bases). The CDR3 sequence is 14 residues long. CDR1 is MDHEN and CDR2 is SYDVKM in the germline V gene. Trimming removed 2 bases at V and 6 bases at J, with 10 bases between. In DNA, the CDR3 is TGTGCCAGCAGTTTAATACAGGGCTCCGGGGAGCTGTTTTTT. Translating gives CASSLIQGSGELFF.

The CDR3 is CASSLGGRFNQPQHF. CDR3 DNA sequence: TGCGCCAGCAGCTTGGGGGGGCGCTTCAATCAGCCCCAGCATTTT. The chain couples TRBV5-1 to TRBJ1-5, with a possible D match to TRBD1 (6 bases). The CDR3 extends over 15 amino acids. V lost 0 bases and J lost 3, with 10 bases in between. Germline CDR1 is SGHRS and CDR2 is YFSETQ.

The chain uses TRBV10-3 and TRBJ2-7; possible D gene TRBD2, 6 bases. This CDR3 is 13 amino acids long. The germline V gene encodes CDR1 ENHRY and CDR2 SYGVKD. For the CDR3, the DNA is TGTGCGTCAGGGACTCATACTATCTACGAGCAGTACTTC. This encodes CASGTHTIYEQYF.

The gene calls are TRBV21-1 and TRBJ2-3; TRBD2, the table's D call, lacks a check against the DNA. TRBV21-1 is given as a pseudogene. This CDR3 is 15 amino acids long. The CDR3 nucleotides read TGTGCCAACAGCTGGGTAGCGGGGGTCACAGATACGCAGTATTTT. It is translated as CANSWVAGVTDTQYF.

The chain uses TRBV5-1 and TRBJ2-1; 7 nucleotides agree with TRBD2. V lost 0 bases, J lost 3 bases, and 3 bases stayed unmatched. This CDR3 has 15 residues. CDR1 SGHRS and CDR2 YFSETQ come from the germline V gene. The CDR3 nucleotides read TGCGCCAGCAGCTTGGCCGGACTAGTCTACAATGAGCAGTTCTTC. It yields the protein CASSLAGLVYNEQFF.

The J gene is TRBJ2-5, the V gene TRBV28; D is uncertain. Trimming shortened V by 3 bases and J by 2 bases, and 13 bases separated the two germline ends. CDR3 length: 15 amino acids. Per germline, CDR1 MDHEN and CDR2 SYDVKM. Here the CDR3 reads CASSFTPPVQETQYF. CDR3 DNA sequence: TGTGCCAGCAGTTTTACCCCTCCAGTACAAGAGACCCAGTACTTC.

This chain uses TRBV25-1 with TRBJ1-4; tentative D call: TRBD1 (5 bases). Trimming pared 6 bases from V and 4 bases from J, leaving 18 bases between. Germline CDR1 reads MGHDK; CDR2 reads SYGVNS. This CDR3 comprises 16 residues. CDR3 sequence reads: CASSVNPGGGNEKLFF. As DNA, the CDR3 is TGTGCCAGCAGCGTCAACCCCGGGGGGGGTAATGAAAAACTGTTTTTT.

The rearrangement joins TRBV6-1 to TRBJ2-5, with a weak D call TRBD1 (6 bases). V lost 3 bases to trimming and J lost 2 bases, with 10 bases between them. CDR1 and CDR2 from the germline V gene are MNHNS and SASEGT. This CDR3 comprises 14 residues. The CDR3 reads CASSERGQQETQYF. For the CDR3, the DNA is TGTGCCAGCAGTGAGAGGGGACAACAAGAGACCCAGTACTTC.

This rearrangement joins TRBV6-6 to TRBJ2-1; maybe TRBD1 (5 bases). The length of the CDR3 is 12 residues. CDR1 MNHNY and CDR2 SVGAGI come from the germline V gene (reference sequence). Between the trimmed V and J ends, which lost 8 bases and 10 bases, there was a span of 15 bases. DNA for the CDR3: TGTGCCAGCTCTTACACCCGGACAGAGCAGTTCTTC. Its protein is CASSYTRTEQFF.

The chain employs TRBV4-1 and TRBJ2-1; TRBD2 matches 11 bases. V dropped 2 bases and J dropped 2; count of bases not matched to a gene: 5. Germline values: CDR1 MGHRA, CDR2 YSYEKL. The CDR3 covers 17 residues. The DNA for the CDR3 is TGCGCCAGCAGCCAATCTAGCGGGAGGAAGACCTACAATGAGCAGTTCTTC. The encoded protein is CASSQSSGRKTYNEQFF.

The chain employs TRBV28 and TRBJ2-5; possibly TRBD1 or TRBD2 for D (5 bases each). The CDR3 runs 14 residues. Trimming took off 2 bases at V and 8 bases at J, with 15 bases between the two ends. Germline CDR1 MDHEN, CDR2 SYDVKM. Written as DNA, the CDR3 is TGTGCCAGCAGTTTAACGGGGACGGGCATCACCCAGTACTTC. Translated, it gives CASSLTGTGITQYF.